What follows are 28 T cell receptor beta chains derived from one specimen sequenced in a study of post-analysis software for immune sequencing data. Which antigens these TCRs recognize remains unknown. Overall study results and limits: Comparison of patients with controls showed five TRBV segments more frequent in patients, TRBV5-6, TRBV5-1 and TRBV20-1 among them.

The authors incorporated unique molecular identifiers into the TCR beta cDNA libraries. Each CDR3 protein is one row after TCRdb ran MiXCR on the PCR reads. The sample has almost 700,000 distinct CDR3 sequences, approximately 59% seen once. The sequenced material came from blood. All receptors come from a girl aged 2 to 10 with multiple sclerosis.

This clonotype was seen more than once but under ten times. This sequence joins TRBV5-1 and TRBJ2-1, with 8 bases fitting TRBD1. This CDR3 is 15 amino acids long. V lost 2 bases and J lost 4; bases outside the gene matches: 5. Germline-derived CDR1 and CDR2 are SGHRS and YFSETQ. Written as DNA, the CDR3 is TGCGCCAGCAGCTTCCCGACAGGGGATTACAATGAGCAGTTCTTC. This encodes CASSFPTGDYNEQFF. Full variable domain (outside the CDR3, taken from reference TRBV5-1 and TRBJ2-1): KAGVTQTPRYLIKTRGQQVTLSCSPISGHRSVSWYQQTPGQGLQFLFEYFSETQRNKGNFPGRFSGRQFSNSRSEMNVSTLELGDSALYLCASSFPTGDYNEQFFGPGTRLTVL.

The rearrangement joins TRBV27 to TRBJ2-5; D is uncertain. The CDR3 covers 15 residues. Germline CDR1 reads MNHEY; CDR2 reads SMNVEV (reference sequence). V was clipped by 0 bases and J by 0 bases, with 8 bases between them. This CDR3 is CASSLSIEDQETQYF. Written as DNA, the CDR3 is TGTGCCAGCAGTTTATCAATTGAAGACCAAGAGACCCAGTACTTC.

This sequence joins TRBV5-1 and TRBJ2-1; D is perhaps TRBD2 (6 bases). This CDR3 has 14 residues. Germline lookup yields CDR1 SGHRS and CDR2 YFSETQ. V was shortened by 4 bases and J by 4 bases, with 12 bases between the two germline ends. CDR3 bases: TGCGCCAGCAGCGGTGGACTACTTTACAATGAGCAGTTCTTC. Protein: CASSGGLLYNEQFF. Drawing the rest from reference TRBV5-1 and TRBJ2-1, the complete variable domain is KAGVTQTPRYLIKTRGQQVTLSCSPISGHRSVSWYQQTPGQGLQFLFEYFSETQRNKGNFPGRFSGRQFSNSRSEMNVSTLELGDSALYLCASSGGLLYNEQFFGPGTRLTVL.

This clonotype was seen a handful of times. The V call is TRBV6-6, the J call TRBJ2-3; D is uncertain. V was clipped by 0 bases and J by 2 bases, with 15 bases between them. CDR3 size: 17 residues. Germline values: CDR1 MNHNY, CDR2 SVGAGI (reference sequence). The CDR3 protein is CASSYSTPLLATDTQYF. CDR3 sequence (DNA): TGTGCCAGCAGTTACTCGACTCCCCTCCTCGCCACAGATACGCAGTATTTT.

The chain combines TRBV13 with TRBJ2-7; D possibly uses TRBD1 or TRBD2 (5 bases each). The V end was cut by 8 bases, the J end by 2 bases, with 10 bases between. The CDR3 extends over 12 amino acids. Germline V CDR1 and CDR2: PRHDT, FYEKMQ (reference sequence). The CDR3 DNA reads TGTGCCAGCGGGGGACGTCCCTACGAGCAGTACTTC. The encoded protein is CASGGRPYEQYF.

The rearrangement links TRBV12-3 or TRBV12-4 to TRBJ2-3; D not certain. There are 13 residues in the CDR3. Trimming removed 2 bases at V and 2 bases at J, with 5 bases between. The CDR3 is CASSLRITDTQYF. CDR3 DNA: TGTGCCAGCAGTTTAAGGATCACAGATACGCAGTATTTT.

The V gene is TRBV6-5, the J gene TRBJ2-5; 9 bases map to TRBD2. Germline trimming cut 0 bases from V and 1 base from J; bases unmatched to any gene: 3. There are 16 residues in the CDR3. The V gene's germline CDR1 is MNHEY and CDR2 SVGAGI. CDR3 sequence: CASSYSGGGAQETQYF. The CDR3 region has the DNA TGTGCCAGCAGTTACTCCGGCGGGGGGGCCCAAGAGACCCAGTACTTC.

The chain joins TRBV7-9 to TRBJ2-1; possible D gene TRBD1, 7 bases. V gave up 5 bases and J gave up 4 bases, with 15 bases separating them. The CDR3 is 15 residues long. Germline values: CDR1 SEHNR, CDR2 FQNEAQ (reference sequence). The CDR3 here is CASSLGTAGYNEQFF. The DNA for the CDR3 is TGTGCCAGCAGCCTTGGGACAGCGGGTTACAATGAGCAGTTCTTC.

The chain carries TRBV7-9 and TRBJ2-1, with D perhaps given as TRBD1 or TRBD2 (6 bases each). The CDR3 is made up of 15 amino acids. CDR1 and CDR2 (germline): SEHNR, FQNEAQ (reference sequence). V was pared by 5 bases and J by 7 bases, with 18 bases between. The CDR3 is CASSKEGGFGNEQFF. The CDR3 DNA reads TGTGCCAGCAGCAAAGAGGGGGGATTCGGGAATGAGCAGTTCTTC.

This clonotype was found a few times. The rearrangement joins TRBV5-1 to TRBJ2-7, with D possibly TRBD2 on 5 matching bases. V shed 0 bases and J shed 7 bases, with 17 bases lying between them. CDR3 length equals 15 residues. CDR1 and CDR2 from the germline V gene are SGHRS and YFSETQ. The CDR3 region is CASSLAPPTRDEQYF. CDR3 DNA sequence: TGCGCCAGCAGCTTGGCCCCCCCCACTCGGGATGAGCAGTACTTC.

The chain employs TRBV27 and TRBJ1-2, with unresolved D. Per the germline V gene, CDR1 is MNHEY and CDR2 is SMNVEV (reference sequence). The V gene lost 0 bases and the J gene lost 4 bases, with 12 bases spanning the gap. CDR3 length: 15 residues. In DNA, the CDR3 is TGTGCCAGCAGTTTATCGTTCAAGGGCTTCTATGGCTACACCTTC. As protein: CASSLSFKGFYGYTF.

In this sample, this clonotype turned up a few times. The chain is built from TRBV7-6 and TRBJ2-7, with 9 bases aligning to TRBD1. CDR1 and CDR2 from the germline V gene are SGHVS and FNYEAQ. The trim removed 2 bases at V and 5 bases at J, leaving 7 bases unmatched. The CDR3 has 15 amino acids. CDR3 in DNA: TGTGCCAGCAGCTTACCGGGACAGGGACAAAACGAGCAGTACTTC. It translates to CASSLPGQGQNEQYF.

The chain links TRBV12-3 or TRBV12-4 to TRBJ2-1; TRBD2 matches 16 bases. The junction had 8 bases not matched to a gene; V was cut back by 3 bases and J by 6 bases. The CDR3 runs to 18 residues. The CDR3, as DNA: TGTGCCAGCAGTTTCGCGGGACTAGCGGGAGGGCGTCGCAATGAGCAGTTCTTC. It is translated as CASSFAGLAGGRRNEQFF.

The chain couples TRBV4-1 to TRBJ2-4; 9 positions match TRBD2. The J call may be incorrect, as the DNA end agrees better with TRBJ2-7. This CDR3 spans 15 amino acids. Per the germline V gene, CDR1 is MGHRA and CDR2 is YSYEKL. The CDR3 bases are TGCGCCAGCAGCCAATTCTGGCTAGCGGGAAACGAGCAGTACTTC. This sequence encodes CASSQFWLAGNEQYF.

The chain employs TRBV7-2 and TRBJ2-4, with a possible D match to TRBD2 (7 bases). Germline CDR1 reads SGHTA; CDR2 reads FQGNSA. The CDR3 runs to 14 residues. The V end was cut by 5 bases, the J end by 6 bases, with 14 bases between. The CDR3 region has the DNA TGTGCCAGCAGCCTATTAGGGGGGGGAAACATTCAGTACTTC. As protein: CASSLLGGGNIQYF.

The chain uses TRBV7-9 and TRBJ1-2, with 10 nucleotides matching TRBD1. Germline assignment: CDR1 SEHNR and CDR2 FQNEAQ (reference sequence). V dropped 4 bases and J dropped 2; count of bases not matched to a gene: 4. The CDR3 contains 15 residues. The CDR3 is CASSYPGQGNYGYTF. CDR3 nucleotide sequence: TGTGCCAGCAGCTACCCGGGACAGGGGAACTATGGCTACACCTTC.

The V call is TRBV6-6, the J call TRBJ2-7, with D hard to call. Germline CDR1 reads MNHNY; CDR2 reads SVGAGI (reference sequence). The germline V and J ends were trimmed by 2 bases and 0 bases, with 11 bases remaining between them. The length of the CDR3 is 15 residues. This CDR3 reads CASSYGGVSSYEQYF. The DNA for the CDR3 is TGTGCCAGCAGTTACGGCGGAGTTAGCTCCTACGAGCAGTACTTC.

This clonotype was picked up a small number of times. The CDR3 region has the DNA TGTGCCAGCAGTTTAAACAGTCCCATGGGGAATCAGCCCCAGCATTTT. Its translation: CASSLNSPMGNQPQHF. V gene TRBV27 combines with J gene TRBJ1-5; D is unclear. Germline CDR1 is MNHEY and CDR2 is SMNVEV (reference sequence). Trimming took 2 bases from V and 4 from J, leaving 15 bases between them. The CDR3 spans 16 residues.

V usage is TRBV7-2 and J usage is TRBJ1-2; D perhaps matches TRBD1 (5 bases). Germline-derived CDR1 and CDR2 are SGHTA and FQGNSA. This CDR3 spans 15 amino acids. The V end was cut by 0 bases, the J end by 7 bases, with 15 bases between. In nucleotides, the CDR3 is TGTGCCAGCAGCTTAGCGCTCAGGGCTGAGCGTGGCTACACCTTC. Encoded protein: CASSLALRAERGYTF.

The rearrangement links TRBV2 to TRBJ2-3; 11 bases fit TRBD2. Germline lookup yields CDR1 SNHLY and CDR2 FYNNEI. Germline trimming cut 7 bases from V and 1 base from J; bases unmatched to any gene: 4. This CDR3 has 15 amino acids. Written as DNA, the CDR3 is TGTGCCAGCACTCTAGCGGGAGGTGGCACAGATACGCAGTATTTT. This encodes CASTLAGGGTDTQYF.

This clonotype has a handful of counts. This rearrangement joins TRBV29-1 to TRBJ2-3; 10 bases agree with TRBD1. Germline values: CDR1 SQVTM, CDR2 ANQGSEA. There are 14 residues in the CDR3. The V gene end was trimmed by 6 bases and the J gene end by 4 bases; junction bases not matched to a gene: 7. CDR3 loop: CSVDRGRGADTQYF. CDR3 DNA: TGCAGCGTAGACAGGGGGCGCGGGGCAGATACGCAGTATTTT.

The chain uses TRBV6-2 or TRBV6-3 and TRBJ1-2; D gene ambiguous. Looked up from germline, CDR1 is MNHEY and CDR2 is SVGEGT. This CDR3 spans 15 amino acids. V was shortened by 2 bases and J by 6 bases, with 16 bases between the two germline ends. CDR3 in DNA: TGTGCCAGCAGTTACGGTGTTCGTTCCAAGGATGGCTACACCTTC. This codes for CASSYGVRSKDGYTF.

The rearrangement links TRBV20-1 to TRBJ2-1; D might be TRBD2 (6 bases). CDR1 and CDR2 (germline): DFQATT, SNEGSKA (reference sequence). V was shortened by 8 bases and J by 7 bases, with 24 bases between the two germline ends. This CDR3 region has 15 residues. The chain's CDR3 is CSTNSPASVGNEQFF. CDR3 nucleotide sequence: TGCAGTACCAATTCCCCCGCTAGCGTTGGTAATGAGCAGTTCTTC.

The rearrangement links TRBV5-1 to TRBJ1-1; no clear D gene. V was shortened by 2 bases and J by 4 bases, with 9 bases between the two germline ends. Per germline, CDR1 SGHRS and CDR2 YFSETQ. CDR3 length: 13 residues. CDR3 sequence: CASSLAGTTEAFF. CDR3 DNA sequence: TGCGCCAGCAGCTTAGCGGGCACCACTGAAGCTTTCTTT.

J is TRBJ2-1 and V is TRBV6-1; D ambiguous. The CDR3 totals 15 residues. Germline V gene sequence: CDR1 MNHNS, CDR2 SASEGT. The V end lost 8 bases, the J end lost 0 bases, and 14 bases lay between the germline ends. CDR3 sequence reads: CASQLQVFSYNEQFF. The DNA for the CDR3 is TGTGCCAGCCAGTTGCAGGTTTTCTCCTACAATGAGCAGTTCTTC.

V and J are TRBV29-1 and TRBJ1-1, with no clear D. This CDR3 is 12 amino acids long. Germline lookup yields CDR1 SQVTM and CDR2 ANQGSEA. The V and J ends lost 4 bases and 3 bases respectively, with 9 bases between them. The CDR3 region has the DNA TGCAGCGTTGCGGGTGACTACACTGAAGCTTTCTTT. Translating gives CSVAGDYTEAFF.

The sample holds a few counts of this clonotype. This chain links TRBV12-3 or TRBV12-4 with TRBJ1-2; D possibly corresponds to TRBD1 (6 bases). This CDR3 is 13 amino acids long. CDR3 bases: TGTGCTGTCAGGAAGGGGGGTAACTATGGCTACACCTTC. Its protein product is CAVRKGGNYGYTF.

This clonotype was observed a handful of times. V is TRBV27 and J is TRBJ2-7; D gene unclear. CDR3 length: 12 residues. Germline V gene sequence: CDR1 MNHEY, CDR2 SMNVEV (reference sequence). The V gene lost 6 bases and the J gene lost 3 bases, with 9 bases spanning the gap. The CDR3 bases are TGTGCCAGCAGCCGACCCTTCTACGAGCAGTACTTC. Its translation: CASSRPFYEQYF.